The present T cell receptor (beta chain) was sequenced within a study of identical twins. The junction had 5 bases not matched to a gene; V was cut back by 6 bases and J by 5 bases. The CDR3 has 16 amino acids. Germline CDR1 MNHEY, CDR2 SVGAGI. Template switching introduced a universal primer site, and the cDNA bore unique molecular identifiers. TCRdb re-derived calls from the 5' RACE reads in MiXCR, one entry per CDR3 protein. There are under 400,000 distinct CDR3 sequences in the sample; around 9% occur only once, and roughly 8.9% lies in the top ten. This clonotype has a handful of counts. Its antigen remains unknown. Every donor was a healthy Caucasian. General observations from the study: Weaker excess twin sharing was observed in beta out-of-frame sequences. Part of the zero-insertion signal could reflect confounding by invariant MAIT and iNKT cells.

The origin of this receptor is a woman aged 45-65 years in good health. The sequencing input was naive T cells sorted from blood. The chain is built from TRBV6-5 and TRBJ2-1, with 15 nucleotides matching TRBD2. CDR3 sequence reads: CASRRTSGRANNEQFF. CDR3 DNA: TGTGCCAGCAGGCGGACTAGCGGGAGGGCCAACAATGAGCAGTTCTTC.